The clone carrying this T cell receptor (beta chain) has only a few counts. Antigen specificity is unknown. Measured with immunoSEQ multiplex PCR; TCRdb has only the in-frame clones, and not every one. Of roughly 130,000 clones in the sample, roughly 85% were seen once. This sample was taken from a study of T cell responses to AZD1222 COVID-19 vaccine. Study-wide results and limits: White British people made up most donors, females outnumbered males, and clonal diversity was possibly underestimated. Repertoire collection took place solely once the T cell response had peaked.

CDR3 length equals 13 residues. CDR1 is MDHEN and CDR2 is SYDVKM in the germline V gene. V lost 6 bases and J 10 bases, leaving 15 bases between the germline ends. The rearrangement joins TRBV28 to TRBJ1-4; perhaps TRBD1 as D (6 bases). The clonotype was recovered from an adult in good health. Sequencing used peripheral blood, obtained on day 0 of MenACWY control vaccination. In DNA, the CDR3 is TGTGCCAGCAGGGATCGTTCGGGGGCAAAACTGTTTTTT. Translation: CASRDRSGAKLFF.